This T cell receptor (beta chain) was observed in a study of Ad26.COV2.S vaccination and SARS-CoV-2 variants. Of note for this clone: Its antigen remains unidentified.

Study-wide results and caveats: Vaccinated and placebo-treated recipients had similar non-spike TCR breadth.

Some clones are missing from TCRdb's copy, which holds only in-frame ones; the method was immunoSEQ multiplex PCR. Among roughly 380,000 clones listed, about 90% were seen once. J lost 4 bases, V lost 5 bases, and 7 bases had no gene match. The CDR3 consists of 15 residues. Germline V gene data show CDR1 as SEHNR and CDR2 as FQNEAQ (reference sequence). This chain uses TRBV7-9 with TRBJ2-7, with 11 bases lining up with TRBD1. The sequenced sample was peripheral blood, obtained after recovery from COVID-19. This receptor was identified in a human donor who had recovered from COVID-19. Here the CDR3 reads CASSPGDRGEYEQYF. CDR3 coding DNA: TGTGCCAGCAGCCCCGGGGACAGGGGGGAGTACGAGCAGTACTTC.